Listed here is a single T cell receptor (beta chain). Here immunoSEQ multiplex PCR was the method, and the copy in TCRdb shows in-frame clones only, minus some. Among 110,000 or so clones listed, around nine tenths were seen once. The data are from a study of T cell responses to AZD1222 COVID-19 vaccine. Trimming stripped 3 bases from V and 9 bases from J, with 9 bases between. The germline V gene encodes CDR1 DFQATT and CDR2 SNEGSKA (reference sequence). CDR3 length: 11 residues. The rearrangement joins TRBV20-1 to TRBJ2-1; no firm D call. The clonotype comes from an adult in good health. The sequencing used peripheral blood, collected on day 0 of AZD1222 vaccination. CDR3 sequence: CSASPLAEQFF. CDR3 in DNA: TGCAGTGCTAGCCCCTTGGCTGAGCAGTTCTTC.